This T cell receptor beta chain was sequenced in a study of blood T cell repertoires in COVID-19. J lost 7 bases, V lost 2 bases, and 15 bases had no gene match. Germline lookup yields CDR1 SGHTA and CDR2 FQGNSA. The length of the CDR3 is 17 residues. The assay was immunoSEQ multiplex PCR, and TCRdb's table has in-frame clones only and misses some. The table lists a few hundred thousand clones, 88% of them singletons. Sequencing was performed on PBMCs or T cells enriched from blood (not recorded which). The sequence derives from a woman aged 45-60 years who had recovered from COVID-19. V and J are TRBV7-2 and TRBJ1-2; 8 bases line up with TRBD1. This CDR3 is CASSLLQGAPSPGGYTF. The CDR3 DNA reads TGTGCCAGCAGCTTACTGCAGGGGGCGCCTTCTCCAGGTGGCTACACCTTC.